These 5 T cell receptor beta chains share one sample of origin, sequenced in a study of cytomegalovirus exposure and HLA in healthy donors. Primers: 60 Vbeta forward and 13 Jbeta reverse. The repertoire was sequenced with immunoSEQ multiplex PCR; TCRdb's copy has only in-frame clones and lacks some. Found here are around 150,000 clones; the top ten clones hold over 1%. What was sequenced was PBMCs. These receptors all come from a woman aged 55-75 years in good health and CMV-seronegative.

The chain joins TRBV6-1 to TRBJ2-7, with a tentative D call TRBD2 (5 bases). Germline CDR1 and CDR2: MNHNS and SASEGT. Trimming took 2 bases from V and 4 from J, leaving 18 bases between them. CDR3 size: 16 residues. This chain's CDR3 is CASSERLRIEGYEQYF. DNA for the CDR3: TGTGCCAGCAGTGAAAGGCTCCGGATCGAGGGATACGAGCAGTACTTC.

The chain employs TRBV7-2 and TRBJ1-3, with D possibly matching TRBD1 (6 bases). V shed 5 bases and J shed 2 bases, with 16 bases lying between them. Germline lookup yields CDR1 SGHTA and CDR2 FQGNSA. The CDR3 covers 16 residues. CDR3 in amino acids: CASSPRQAPTGNTIYF. CDR3 bases: TGTGCCAGCAGCCCCCGACAGGCGCCCACTGGAAACACCATATATTTT.

The chain uses TRBV27 and TRBJ2-3; D ambiguous. Germline CDR1 and CDR2: MNHEY and SMNVEV (reference sequence). The length of the CDR3 is 13 residues. Trimming removed 2 bases from V and 1 base from J, with 4 bases in between. The CDR3 loop is CASSLIGTDTQYF. The CDR3 DNA sequence: TGTGCCAGCAGTTTAATCGGCACAGATACGCAGTATTTT.

This rearrangement joins TRBV7-3 to TRBJ2-1, with TRBD2 identical over 7 bases. Unmatched junction bases numbered 11, after V lost 1 base and J lost 14 bases. The CDR3 contains 14 residues. Germline V gene lookup returns CDR1 SGHTA and CDR2 FQGTGA. In DNA, the CDR3 is TGTGCCAGCAGCTTAAAACCAGAGCCGGGACTAAAGTTCTTC. Amino acids: CASSLKPEPGLKFF.

This sequence joins TRBV9 and TRBJ2-5; TRBD2 matches 8 bases. The CDR3 is 14 amino acids. CDR1 is SGDLS, CDR2 YYNGEE, per germline. V shed 3 bases and J 1 base; nucleotides not matched to a gene: 2. CDR3 sequence reads: CASSAGTSQETQYF. The CDR3, as DNA: TGTGCCAGCAGCGCCGGGACTAGCCAAGAGACCCAGTACTTC.